One and the same sample provided the 13 T cell receptor beta chains below, sequenced in a study of low-dose radiotherapy and immunotherapy resistance in tumors. Noted time point: before trial treatment. With a V-primer adapter and a constant-region primer, TCRs were amplified for approximately 20 PCR cycles. TCRdb analysed the reads with MiXCR anew, one entry per CDR3 protein. The sample lists tens of thousands of distinct CDR3 sequences, 10% to 15% occurring once. The sample was PBMCs, taken before treatment. Receptors were obtained from a female donor with ovarian cancer.

This clonotype appeared many times. The V gene is TRBV7-9, the J gene TRBJ1-1, with D possibly being TRBD1 (6 bases). V gave up 2 bases and J gave up 3 bases, with 13 bases separating them. This CDR3 has 15 residues. Germline CDR1 and CDR2: SEHNR and FQNEAQ (reference sequence). CDR3: CASSLLGGGDTEAFF. The CDR3, as DNA: TGTGCCAGCAGCTTACTTGGGGGCGGGGACACTGAAGCTTTCTTT.

This clonotype occurred many times. The genes are TRBV5-1 and TRBJ2-1, with D possibly matching TRBD1 (5 bases). The CDR3 is 15 amino acids. V dropped 4 bases and J dropped 0 bases, with 11 bases sitting between them. The germline V gene has CDR1 SGHRS and CDR2 YFSETQ. Here the CDR3 reads CASSGASSSYNEQFF. Written as DNA, the CDR3 is TGCGCCAGCAGCGGGGCCTCGAGCTCCTACAATGAGCAGTTCTTC.

This clonotype was observed at least ten times. The V call is TRBV3-1, the J call TRBJ2-1; tentative D call: TRBD2 (5 bases). V was trimmed by 3 bases and J by 14 bases, leaving 11 bases between them. The CDR3 runs to 11 residues. CDR1 and CDR2 (germline): LGHDT, YNNKEL (reference sequence). CDR3 protein: CASSHSRAKFF. CDR3 sequence (DNA): TGTGCCAGCAGCCATTCGCGGGCAAAGTTCTTC.

This clonotype was seen once. This is likely an artifact of a read error, given a far larger clone one base away. The chain couples TRBV5-5 to TRBJ2-3, with 7 nucleotides matching TRBD1. Germline V lookup: CDR1 SGHKS, CDR2 YYEKEE (reference sequence). The length of the CDR3 is 16 residues. V shed 4 bases and J 0 bases; nucleotides not matched to a gene: 8. Here the CDR3 DNA reads TGTGCCAGCAGCGTACAGGGGCCGATTAGCACAGATACGCAGTATTTT. This translates into CASSVQGPISTDTQYF. Filled out from reference TRBV5-5 and TRBJ2-3, the complete variable domain reads DAGVTQSPTHLIKTRGQQVTLRCSPISGHKSVSWYQQVLGQGPQFIFQYYEKEERGRGNFPDRFSARQFPNYSSELNVNALLLGDSALYLCASSVQGPISTDTQYFGPGTRLTVL.

Ten or more counts support this clonotype. The chain recombines TRBV9 with TRBJ2-2, with 7 bases lining up with TRBD1. V was clipped by 3 bases and J by 5 bases; unmatched bases: 7. The germline gives CDR1 SGDLS, CDR2 YYNGEE. The CDR3 extends over 15 amino acids. CDR3 DNA: TGTGCCAGCAGCGGGACAGGACTGCTTACCGGGGAGCTGTTTTTT. Translated, it gives CASSGTGLLTGELFF. The whole variable domain, remainder taken from reference TRBV9 and TRBJ2-2, is DSGVTQTPKHLITATGQRVTLRCSPRSGDLSVYWYQQSLDQGLQFLIQYYNGEERAKGNILERFSAQQFPDLHSELNLSSLELGDSALYFCASSGTGLLTGELFFGEGSRLTVL.

By sample share, this clonotype is medium-sized. CDR3 DNA: TGTGCCAGCAGTTCCCCCGGGCGCCTCTACGAGCAGTACTTC. Its protein is CASSSPGRLYEQYF. The chain couples TRBV27 to TRBJ2-7; no firm D call. Trimming pared 4 bases from V and 3 bases from J, leaving 13 bases between. There are 14 residues in the CDR3. Germline CDR1 is MNHEY and CDR2 is SMNVEV (reference sequence).

This clonotype was counted at least ten times. V usage is TRBV14 and J usage is TRBJ2-1, with D perhaps TRBD1 or TRBD2 (5 bases each). The CDR3 sequence is 12 residues long. V was trimmed by 5 bases and J by 10 bases, leaving 12 bases between them. The germline CDR1 and CDR2 sequences are SGHDN and FVKESK. CDR3 protein: CASSGTPSEQFF. The CDR3, as DNA: TGTGCCAGCAGCGGGACCCCGAGCGAGCAGTTCTTC.

This clonotype was recorded many times. This chain connects TRBV18 to TRBJ1-2, with no clear D. V gave up 2 bases and J gave up 4 bases, with 17 bases separating them. The germline gives CDR1 KGHSH, CDR2 LQKENI. This CDR3 contains 16 residues. This CDR3 reads CASSPGRQRGRYGYTF. The CDR3 DNA reads TGTGCCAGCTCACCAGGCCGTCAGAGAGGTCGCTATGGCTACACCTTC. Supplemented by reference TRBV18 and TRBJ1-2, the full variable domain reads NAGVMQNPRHLVRRRGQEARLRCSPMKGHSHVYWYRQLPEEGLKFMVYLQKENIIDESGMPKERFSAEFPKEGPSILRIQQVVRGDSAAYFCASSPGRQRGRYGYTFGSGTRLTVV.

The chain employs TRBV5-5 and TRBJ1-1; the D is unclear. The ends were cut back, 3 bases at V and 0 bases at J, with 9 bases in the middle. From germline, CDR1 is SGHKS and CDR2 YYEKEE (reference sequence). The CDR3 spans 14 residues. CDR3 DNA sequence: TGTGCCAGCAGCTGGGCCCGGCTGAACACTGAAGCTTTCTTT. It specifies CASSWARLNTEAFF.

This clonotype was detected ten times or more. The chain employs TRBV30 and TRBJ2-1, with 9 nucleotides matching TRBD2. Germline V gives CDR1 GTSNPN, CDR2 SVGIG (reference sequence). With 7 bases clipped from V and 8 bases from J, the junction kept 6 bases outside the gene matches. CDR3 size: 12 residues. In DNA, the CDR3 is TGTGCCTCTCAGCGGGGGGTCTATGAGCAGTTCTTC. It yields the protein CASQRGVYEQFF.

The table lists this clonotype with many counts. The chain employs TRBV7-8 and TRBJ2-6; D gene uncertain. The V end was cut by 1 base, the J end by 2 bases, with 9 bases between. The germline V gene has CDR1 SGHVS and CDR2 FQNEAQ. The CDR3 has 16 residues. CDR3 region: CASSLGASPGANVLTF. CDR3 DNA: TGTGCCAGCAGCTTAGGGGCTTCGCCTGGGGCCAACGTCCTGACTTTC.

This chain joins TRBV12-3 or TRBV12-4 and TRBJ1-5; D not resolved. The CDR3 sequence is 14 residues long. Deletions cut 2 bases from V and 0 bases from J, with 5 bases between. The CDR3 DNA sequence: TGTGCCAGCAGTTTATCTGGTAGCAATCAGCCCCAGCATTTT. As protein: CASSLSGSNQPQHF.

This clonotype is medium-sized in the sample. The rearrangement links TRBV9 to TRBJ2-1; 11 positions match TRBD2. CDR1 is SGDLS, CDR2 YYNGEE, per germline. The ends lost 5 bases at V and 1 base at J; junction bases unmatched: 11. The CDR3 contains 18 residues. The CDR3 coding sequence is TGTGCCAGCAGGCGGGGTAGCGGGAGGGGGGATTCCTACAATGAGCAGTTCTTC. Residues: CASRRGSGRGDSYNEQFF. The complete variable domain, with remaining parts taken from reference TRBV9 and TRBJ2-1, reads DSGVTQTPKHLITATGQRVTLRCSPRSGDLSVYWYQQSLDQGLQFLIQYYNGEERAKGNILERFSAQQFPDLHSELNLSSLELGDSALYFCASRRGSGRGDSYNEQFFGPGTRLTVL.